These 5 T cell receptor beta chains share one sample of origin, sequenced in a study of cytomegalovirus exposure and HLA in healthy donors (TCRdb year 2017). Library generation was performed with the immunoSEQ multiplex PCR assay. For the multiplex PCR, a mixture combining 60 forward primers for TCR Vbeta segments and 13 reverse primers for TCR Jbeta segments was used. TCRdb provides this immuneACCESS table in a form limited to in-frame rearrangements. Some clones are lacking; in checked studies, under half of them reflect an unresolved V gene, and why the rest are absent is not known. The sample table contains 150,000 to 200,000 clones; only one count was recorded for 84% of them. Of the sample, 4.5% to 5.5% falls within the top ten clones. The specimen was PBMCs. All receptors derive from a man aged 18 to 30 in good health and CMV-seronegative.

CDR3 loop: CASRLAGVSYNEQFF. CDR3 in DNA: TGTGCCAGCAGGCTAGCGGGGGTGAGCTACAATGAGCAGTTCTTC. The chain joins TRBV2 to TRBJ2-1; TRBD2 matches 10 bases. With 6 bases clipped from V and 3 bases from J, the junction kept 5 bases outside the gene matches. Germline CDR1 reads SNHLY; CDR2 reads FYNNEI. The CDR3 has 15 residues.

The chain recombines TRBV7-2 with TRBJ1-3; D is unresolved. Germline V lookup: CDR1 SGHTA, CDR2 FQGNSA. The CDR3 length is 15 residues. Deletions cut 4 bases from V and 0 bases from J, with 10 bases between. Written as DNA, the CDR3 is TGTGCCAGCAGCTCCCTGGGCCTCTCTGGAAACACCATATATTTT. Translating it yields CASSSLGLSGNTIYF.

V gene TRBV18 combines with J gene TRBJ2-1; 8 bases line up with TRBD2. Germline loops: CDR1 KGHSH, CDR2 LQKENI. With V trimmed by 6 bases and J by 3 bases, 4 bases remained unmatched. The CDR3 is 14 amino acids. The CDR3 region is CASSRLANYNEQFF. CDR3 sequence (DNA): TGTGCCAGCTCGCGACTAGCGAACTACAATGAGCAGTTCTTC.

The J gene is TRBJ1-1, the V gene TRBV9, with D maybe TRBD1 (6 bases). Germline CDR1 SGDLS, CDR2 YYNGEE. Trimming shortened V by 4 bases and J by 2 bases, and 15 bases separated the two germline ends. CDR3 length: 15 residues. The CDR3 reads CASSPGQNINTEAFF. The CDR3 region has the DNA TGTGCCAGCAGCCCCGGACAGAATATCAACACTGAAGCTTTCTTT.

The rearrangement uses TRBV19 and TRBJ2-7; the match to TRBD2 covers 8 bases. The CDR3 length is 13 residues. Trimming removed 10 bases from V and 2 bases from J; junction bases left unmatched: 7. Germline CDR1 and CDR2: LNHDA and SQIVND (reference sequence). The CDR3 protein is CATSPGGPYEQYF. CDR3 bases: TGTGCCACATCCCCGGGAGGGCCCTACGAGCAGTACTTC.